One and the same sample provided the 5 T cell receptor beta chains below, sequenced in a study of blood T cell repertoires in COVID-19. TCRdb's table, derived via immunoSEQ multiplex PCR, lists solely in-frame clones and lacks some. This sample has hundreds of thousands of clones, with 85% found just once. Sequencing was carried out using peripheral blood. The receptor set was obtained from a human donor in a cohort sampled during active COVID-19.

The chain links TRBV5-1 to TRBJ1-6; possibly TRBD1 for D (5 bases). V was pared by 4 bases and J by 9 bases, with 17 bases between. CDR3 length: 15 residues. Germline CDR1 SGHRS, CDR2 YFSETQ. The CDR3 protein is CASSPRAGEGSPLHF. DNA for the CDR3: TGCGCCAGCAGCCCACGTGCGGGGGAAGGTTCACCCCTCCACTTT.

This sequence joins TRBV5-5 and TRBJ1-2; D gene uncertain. The CDR3 is made up of 13 amino acids. Germline V gene data show CDR1 as SGHKS and CDR2 as YYEKEE (reference sequence). Trimming took 0 bases from V and 3 from J, leaving 6 bases between them. CDR3 nucleotides: TGTGCCAGCAGCTTGGCGGGTGACTATGGCTACACCTTC. Amino acids: CASSLAGDYGYTF.

V usage is TRBV30 and J usage is TRBJ2-2; D possibly corresponds to TRBD2 (5 bases). V shed 7 bases and J shed 5 bases, with 11 bases lying between them. Germline values: CDR1 GTSNPN, CDR2 SVGIG (reference sequence). The CDR3 length is 12 residues. The CDR3 spells CASKKRTGELFF. The CDR3 DNA sequence: TGTGCCTCCAAGAAGCGGACCGGGGAGCTGTTTTTT. Together with reference TRBV30 and TRBJ2-2, the CDR3 gives the full variable domain: SQTIHQWPATLVQPVGSPLSLECTVEGTSNPNLYWYRQAAGRGLQLLFYSVGIGQISSEVPQNLSASRPQDRQFILSSKKLLLSDSGFYLCASKKRTGELFFGEGSRLTVL.

The chain joins TRBV7-3 to TRBJ2-3; a weak D match, TRBD2 (5 bases). Germline-derived CDR1 and CDR2 are SGHTA and FQGTGA. This CDR3 spans 14 amino acids. Trimming shortened V by 5 bases and J by 4 bases, and 13 bases separated the two germline ends. CDR3 region: CASSDGEPPDTQYF. The CDR3 DNA sequence: TGTGCCAGCAGCGACGGGGAGCCTCCAGATACGCAGTATTTT.

Note on this clone: Other DNA sequences of this sample code for an identical CDR3. J is TRBJ2-7 and V is TRBV18; 8 nucleotides line up with TRBD2. V dropped 6 bases and J dropped 3; count of bases not matched to a gene: 1. Germline V gives CDR1 KGHSH, CDR2 LQKENI. This CDR3 has 12 residues. CDR3 sequence: CASSRGDYEQYF. CDR3 sequence (DNA): TGTGCCAGCTCGCGGGGGGACTACGAGCAGTACTTC.